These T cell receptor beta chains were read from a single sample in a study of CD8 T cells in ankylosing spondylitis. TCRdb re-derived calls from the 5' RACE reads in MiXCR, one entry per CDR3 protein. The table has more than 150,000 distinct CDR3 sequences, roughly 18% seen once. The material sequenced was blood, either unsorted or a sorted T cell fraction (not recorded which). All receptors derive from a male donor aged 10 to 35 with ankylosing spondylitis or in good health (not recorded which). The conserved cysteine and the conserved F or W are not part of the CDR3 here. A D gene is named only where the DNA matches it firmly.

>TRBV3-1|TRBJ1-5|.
ASSQRPGEGNQPQH
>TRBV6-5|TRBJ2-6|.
ASMSGANVLT
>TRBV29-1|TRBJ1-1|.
SVSNPTEAF
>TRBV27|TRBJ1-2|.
ASRPQGYGGYT
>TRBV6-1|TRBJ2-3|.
ASSEIMLVSGTQY
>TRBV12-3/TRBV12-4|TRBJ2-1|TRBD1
ASSSYRGQDEQF
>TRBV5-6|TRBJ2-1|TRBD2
ASSSSYNSLGTSPNEQF
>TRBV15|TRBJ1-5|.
ATSRDNQPQH
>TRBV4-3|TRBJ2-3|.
ASSQGTARWGSTDTQY
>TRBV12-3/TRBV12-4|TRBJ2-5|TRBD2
ASSPPDSGSETQY
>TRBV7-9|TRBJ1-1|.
ASSPLGGVNTEAF
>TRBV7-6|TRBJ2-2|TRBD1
ASSLGQGALSTGELF
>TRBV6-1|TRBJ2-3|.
ASSDGGQSTDTQY
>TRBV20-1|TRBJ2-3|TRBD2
SAPGLAGGPDTQY
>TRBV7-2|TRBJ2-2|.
ASTILNGELF
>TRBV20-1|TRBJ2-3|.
SASTGSSTDTQY
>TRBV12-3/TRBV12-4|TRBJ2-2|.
ASSLAPGELF
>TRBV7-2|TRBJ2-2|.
ASSFRARGELF
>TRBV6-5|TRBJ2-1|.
ASSYSGLVTYNEQF
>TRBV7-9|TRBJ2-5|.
ASSFILETQY
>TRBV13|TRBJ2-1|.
ASSSRQEQF
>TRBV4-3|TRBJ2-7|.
SETGAYEQY
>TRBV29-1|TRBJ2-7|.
SVGVKNYEQY
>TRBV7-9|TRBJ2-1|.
ASSADYNEQF
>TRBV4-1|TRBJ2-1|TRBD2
ASSQGLAGGFDNEQF
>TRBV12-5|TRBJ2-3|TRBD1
ASGLAGTGAYTDTQY
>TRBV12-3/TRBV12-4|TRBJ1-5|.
ASSFEGSNQPQH
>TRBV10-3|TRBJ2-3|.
AISESETNTQY
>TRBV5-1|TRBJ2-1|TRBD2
ASSRTSGYNEQF
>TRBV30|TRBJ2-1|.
AWSEGAEQF
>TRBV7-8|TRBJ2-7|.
ASSSPRASSYEQY
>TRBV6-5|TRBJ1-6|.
ASSSGRTRGVSPLH
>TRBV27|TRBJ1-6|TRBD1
ASRGQVSPLH